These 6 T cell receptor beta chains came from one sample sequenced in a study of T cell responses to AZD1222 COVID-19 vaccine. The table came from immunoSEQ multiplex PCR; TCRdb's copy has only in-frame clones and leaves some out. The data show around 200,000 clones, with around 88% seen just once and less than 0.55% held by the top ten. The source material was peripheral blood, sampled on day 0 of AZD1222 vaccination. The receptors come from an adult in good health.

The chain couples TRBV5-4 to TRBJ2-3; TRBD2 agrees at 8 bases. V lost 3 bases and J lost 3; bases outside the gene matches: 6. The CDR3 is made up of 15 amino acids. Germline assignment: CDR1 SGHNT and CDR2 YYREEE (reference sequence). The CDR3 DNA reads TGTGCCAGCAGCTCACGGGAGGGCCTGACAGATACGCAGTATTTT. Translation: CASSSREGLTDTQYF.

The CDR3 DNA follows: TGTGCCTGGAGCTTACCCTGGGATACGCAGTATTTT. Protein sequence: CAWSLPWDTQYF. V gene TRBV30 combines with J gene TRBJ2-3, with D hard to call. V shed 3 bases and J shed 6 bases, with 10 bases lying between them. The germline V gene has CDR1 GTSNPN and CDR2 SVGIG (reference sequence). The CDR3 consists of 12 residues.

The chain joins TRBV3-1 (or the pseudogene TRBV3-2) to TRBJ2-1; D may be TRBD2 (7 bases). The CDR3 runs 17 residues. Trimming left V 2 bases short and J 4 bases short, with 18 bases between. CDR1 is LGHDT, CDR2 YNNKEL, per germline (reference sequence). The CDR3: CASSQKQGGGAYNEQFF. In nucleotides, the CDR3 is TGTGCCAGCAGCCAAAAGCAAGGTGGGGGGGCATACAATGAGCAGTTCTTC.

The CDR3 nucleotides are TGTGCCAGCAGCCAAGTGAGCGGCAGGGGACACGAAAAACTGTTTTTT. Translation gives CASSQVSGRGHEKLFF. The chain recombines TRBV3-1 (or the pseudogene TRBV3-2) with TRBJ1-4, with D tentatively TRBD1 (6 bases). This CDR3 spans 16 amino acids. Germline V CDR1 and CDR2: LGHDT, YNNKEL (reference sequence). Trimming took 1 base from V and 8 from J, leaving 17 bases between them.

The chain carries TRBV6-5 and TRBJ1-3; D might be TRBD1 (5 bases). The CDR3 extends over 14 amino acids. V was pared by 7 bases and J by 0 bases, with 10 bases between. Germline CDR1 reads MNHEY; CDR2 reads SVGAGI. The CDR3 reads CASNYRSSGNTIYF. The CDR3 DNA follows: TGTGCCAGCAACTACAGGAGCTCTGGAAACACCATATATTTT.

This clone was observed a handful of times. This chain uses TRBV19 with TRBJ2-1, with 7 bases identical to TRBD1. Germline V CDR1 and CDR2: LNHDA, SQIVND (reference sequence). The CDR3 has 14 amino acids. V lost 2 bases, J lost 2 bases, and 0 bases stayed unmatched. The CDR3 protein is CASSIQGAYNEQFF. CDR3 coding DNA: TGTGCCAGTAGTATACAGGGGGCCTACAATGAGCAGTTCTTC. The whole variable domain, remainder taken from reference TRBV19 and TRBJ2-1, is DGGITQSPKYLFRKEGQNVTLSCEQNLNHDAMYWYRQDPGQGLRLIYYSQIVNDFQKGDIAEGYSVSREKKESFPLTVTSAQKNPTAFYLCASSIQGAYNEQFFGPGTRLTVL.